A selection of T cell receptor beta chains follows, all from one sample in a study of T cell repertoires in cytomegalovirus infection. Using its own MiXCR run on the reads, TCRdb lists one record per CDR3 protein. The sample carries 200,000 to 300,000 distinct CDR3 sequences, 8% to 9.5% recorded once. The sequencing sample was made of PBMCs. These receptors came from a human donor in good health (CMV status not recorded). Some clones in this sample may be carry-over from other donors' samples. Both conserved end residues are part of each CDR3. Each record gives: clone size, V gene, J gene, D gene, CDR3 DNA, CDR3 protein. The D gene is left open where the match is weak. Clone size appears in some rows only: once, few, many, or a class for an expanded clone.

many	TRBV7-9	TRBJ1-1	TRBD1	TGTGCCAGCAGCCAGATTCAGGGGGCGAACACTGAAGCTTTCTTT	CASSQIQGANTEAFF
NA	TRBV20-1	TRBJ2-5	TRBD1	TGCAGTGTGACAGGGGGTTTAGAGACCCAGTACTTC	CSVTGGLETQYF
many	TRBV7-9	TRBJ1-2	NA	TGTGCCAGCAGCTTAGGGGACGGACCCTATGGCTACACCTTC	CASSLGDGPYGYTF
few	TRBV11-3	TRBJ1-1	NA	TGTGCCAGCAGCTCGGGATCCGGGAACACTGAAGCTTTCTTT	CASSSGSGNTEAFF
few	TRBV6-2/TRBV6-3	TRBJ2-7	NA	TGTGCCAGCAGTTATCCCGCGGGGTTCGAGCAGTACTTC	CASSYPAGFEQYF
many	TRBV14	TRBJ1-1	NA	TGTGCCAGCAGCCAAGATTGGGCAGGGAGGGTTCGAAACACTGAAGCTTTCTTT	CASSQDWAGRVRNTEAFF
NA	TRBV29-1	TRBJ1-5	TRBD1	TGCAGCGTCAGGACAGGGCGAGATCAGCCCCAGCATTTT	CSVRTGRDQPQHF
NA	TRBV19	TRBJ1-2	TRBD1	TGTGCCAGTACCCCTACCGGGACAGGGCCCTATGGCTACACCTTC	CASTPTGTGPYGYTF
NA	TRBV12-3/TRBV12-4	TRBJ2-7	TRBD1	TGTGCCAGCGGGGACAGGGCCTCCTACGAGCAGTACTTC	CASGDRASYEQYF
NA	TRBV6-2/TRBV6-3	TRBJ2-7	TRBD1	TGTGCCAGCAGTTACTCCGTACTGGACCCTTCGGACAGGGGCTACGAGCAGTACTTC	CASSYSVLDPSDRGYEQYF
NA	TRBV12-3/TRBV12-4	TRBJ1-4	NA	TGTGCCAGCAGTCCGCCGGGGATCGGGGAAAAACTGTTTTTT	CASSPPGIGEKLFF
NA	TRBV4-3	TRBJ1-6	NA	TGCGCCAGCAGCCAAGATGGGCGAATCTATAATTCACCCCTCCACTTT	CASSQDGRIYNSPLHF
many	TRBV7-2	TRBJ2-2	TRBD2	TGTGCCAGCAGCGGGACTAGCGGGAGAGGAGGCGGGGAGCTGTTTTTT	CASSGTSGRGGGELFF